These T cell receptor beta chains were read from a single sample in a study of glioma-infiltrating T cells. Using its own MiXCR run on the multiplex PCR reads, TCRdb lists one record per CDR3 protein. The top ten clones hold over 4% of a sample with 170,000 or so distinct CDR3 sequences, about 46% of them seen once. The sequencing input was glioma tissue, nonneoplastic brain tissue, or PBMCs (not recorded which). The receptor source for this set is a human donor with low-grade glioma or glioblastoma, undergoing nonglioma brain surgery, or in good health (not recorded which). The CDR3 runs from the conserved cysteine through the conserved F or W. A D gene is named only where the DNA matches it firmly. A row's size may be missing; if present it is once, few, many or a size class.

>TRBJ2-7|-|15|many|TRBV20-1
CSALKGMVNSYEQYF
TGCAGTGCTCTTAAAGGGATGGTCAACTCCTACGAGCAGTACTTC
>TRBJ1-4|-|15|few|TRBV28
CASSLAGDYNEKLFF
TGTGCCAGCAGCCTCGCTGGGGATTATAATGAAAAACTGTTTTTT
>TRBJ2-3|-|18|few|TRBV12-3/TRBV12-4
CASSKGDDDLTMADTQYF
TGTGCCAGCAGCAAAGGTGATGACGATCTGACTATGGCAGATACGCAGTATTTT
>TRBJ2-5|-|19|many|TRBV6-6
CASSYSRGRIGTTKETQYF
TGTGCCAGCAGTTACTCGAGGGGACGAATAGGGACCACCAAGGAGACCCAGTACTTC
>TRBJ2-1|-|14|many|TRBV28
CANSAGELYNEQFF
TGTGCCAACTCAGCAGGGGAGCTCTACAATGAGCAGTTCTTC
>TRBJ2-1|-|15|few|TRBV3-1
CASEVGSGSYNEQFF
TGTGCCAGCGAGGTCGGGAGTGGCTCATACAATGAGCAGTTCTTC
>TRBJ2-7|-|12|-|TRBV5-1
CASSLVGKEQYF
TGCGCCAGCAGCTTGGTGGGGAAAGAGCAGTACTTC
>TRBJ1-5|TRBD1|14|-|TRBV28
CASRTGTSNQPQHF
TGTGCCAGCCGGACAGGAACTAGCAATCAGCCCCAGCATTTT
>TRBJ2-5|TRBD1|16|few|TRBV10-3
CAISGGGQGAQETQYF
TGTGCCATCAGTGGAGGGGGACAGGGGGCCCAAGAGACCCAGTACTTC
>TRBJ2-7|TRBD2|14|few|TRBV12-3/TRBV12-4
CASSLSGRSYEQYF
TGTGCCAGCAGTTTAAGCGGGAGGTCCTACGAGCAGTACTTC
>TRBJ1-5|TRBD1|14|-|TRBV12-3/TRBV12-4
CASRPTGSGQPQHF
TGTGCCAGCAGACCGACAGGGTCCGGTCAGCCCCAGCATTTT
>TRBJ2-2|-|15|many|TRBV28
CASSFRRQNTGELFF
TGTGCCAGCAGTTTCAGGAGGCAGAACACCGGGGAGCTGTTTTTT
>TRBJ1-2|-|13|-|TRBV12-3/TRBV12-4
CASSFQGPDGYTF
TGTGCCAGCAGTTTTCAGGGACCCGATGGCTACACCTTC
>TRBJ1-1|-|11|-|TRBV28
CASSYYNEDFF
TGTGCCAGCAGTTATTACAATGAAGATTTCTTT
>TRBJ1-1|-|15|many|TRBV6-2/TRBV6-3
CASSYEWGHPTEAFF
TGTGCCAGCAGTTACGAGTGGGGACATCCAACTGAAGCTTTCTTT
>TRBJ2-1|-|13|many|TRBV20-1
CSARDPLNVEQFF
TGCAGTGCTAGAGACCCGTTGAATGTAGAGCAGTTCTTC
>TRBJ2-2|-|17|many|TRBV6-2/TRBV6-3
CASSYSSLALNTGELFF
TGTGCCAGCAGTTACTCGAGTCTAGCGCTGAACACCGGGGAGCTGTTTTTT
>TRBJ2-5|-|14|many|TRBV5-1
CASSWGTTQETQYF
TGCGCCAGCAGCTGGGGTACGACCCAAGAGACCCAGTACTTC
>TRBJ2-3|-|16|-|TRBV7-9
CASSLVGGIGTDTQYF
TGTGCCAGCAGCTTAGTTGGCGGGATAGGCACAGATACGCAGTATTTT
>TRBJ1-3|-|14|many|TRBV19
CASRETALGNTIYF
TGTGCCAGTAGAGAGACAGCCCTTGGAAACACCATATATTTT
>TRBJ1-6|TRBD1|16|few|TRBV12-3/TRBV12-4
CASSTGRTGSNSPLHF
TGTGCCAGCTCCACCGGCCGGACAGGCAGTAATTCACCCCTCCACTTT
>TRBJ2-1|TRBD2|14|-|TRBV28
CASSLELAGSEQFF
TGTGCCAGCAGCTTGGAACTAGCGGGATCTGAGCAGTTCTTC
>TRBJ1-4|TRBD1|15|-|TRBV7-9
CASSLRTGLNEKLFF
TGTGCCAGCAGCTTGAGGACAGGGTTAAATGAAAAACTGTTTTTT
>TRBJ2-1|-|15|-|TRBV20-1
CSVEGRSTRDNEQFF
TGCAGTGTCGAAGGGCGGAGCACGAGGGACAATGAGCAGTTCTTC
>TRBJ2-1|TRBD1|12|-|TRBV12-3/TRBV12-4
CARSTGENEQFF
TGTGCCAGAAGTACAGGGGAGAATGAGCAGTTCTTC
>TRBJ2-5|-|14|many|TRBV11-2
CASSPTGFQETQYF
TGTGCCAGCAGCCCAACAGGGTTCCAAGAGACCCAGTACTTC
>TRBJ2-7|-|15|few|TRBV7-3
CASSFFGGTGYEQYF
TGTGCCAGCAGCTTTTTTGGGGGAACGGGCTACGAGCAGTACTTC
>TRBJ2-1|TRBD2|15|many|TRBV28
CASSSPSGRADEQFF
TGTGCCAGCAGCTCCCCTAGCGGGAGGGCGGATGAGCAGTTCTTC